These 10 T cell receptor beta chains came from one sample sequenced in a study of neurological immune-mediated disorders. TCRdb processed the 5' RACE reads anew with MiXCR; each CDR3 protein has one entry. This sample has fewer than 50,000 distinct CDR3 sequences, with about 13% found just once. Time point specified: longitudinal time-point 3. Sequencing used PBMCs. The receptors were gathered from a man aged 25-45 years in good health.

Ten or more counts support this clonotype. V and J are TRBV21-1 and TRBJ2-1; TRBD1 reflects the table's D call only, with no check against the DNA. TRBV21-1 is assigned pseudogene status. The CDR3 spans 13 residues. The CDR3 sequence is CASSWTGSYEQFF. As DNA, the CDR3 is TGTGCCAGCAGCTGGACGGGAAGCTATGAGCAGTTCTTC.

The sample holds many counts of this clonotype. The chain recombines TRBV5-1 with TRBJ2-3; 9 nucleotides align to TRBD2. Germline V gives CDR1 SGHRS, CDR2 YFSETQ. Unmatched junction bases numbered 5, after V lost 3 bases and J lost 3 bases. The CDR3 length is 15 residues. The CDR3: CASSSFGLATDTQYF. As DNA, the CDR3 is TGCGCCAGCAGCTCTTTCGGACTAGCGACAGATACGCAGTATTTT.

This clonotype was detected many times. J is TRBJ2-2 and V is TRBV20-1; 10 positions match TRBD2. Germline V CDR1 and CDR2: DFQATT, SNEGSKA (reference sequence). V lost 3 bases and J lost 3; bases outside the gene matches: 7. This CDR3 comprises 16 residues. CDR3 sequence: CSARPYLAGDTGELFF. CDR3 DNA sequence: TGCAGTGCTAGGCCTTACCTAGCGGGAGACACCGGGGAGCTGTTTTTT.

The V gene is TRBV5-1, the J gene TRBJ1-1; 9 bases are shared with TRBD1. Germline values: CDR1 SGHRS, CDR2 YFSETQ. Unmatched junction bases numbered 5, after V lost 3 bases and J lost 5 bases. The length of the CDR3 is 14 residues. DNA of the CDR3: TGCGCCAGCAGCTCACAGGGGGCTGATACTGAAGCTTTCTTT. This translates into CASSSQGADTEAFF. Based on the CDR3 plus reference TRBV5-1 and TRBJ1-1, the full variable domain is KAGVTQTPRYLIKTRGQQVTLSCSPISGHRSVSWYQQTPGQGLQFLFEYFSETQRNKGNFPGRFSGRQFSNSRSEMNVSTLELGDSALYLCASSSQGADTEAFFGQGTRLTVV.

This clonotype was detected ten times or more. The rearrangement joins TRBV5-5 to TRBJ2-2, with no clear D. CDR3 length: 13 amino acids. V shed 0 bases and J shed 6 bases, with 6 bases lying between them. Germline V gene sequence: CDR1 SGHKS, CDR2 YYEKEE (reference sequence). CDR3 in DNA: TGTGCCAGCAGCTTGGTGGGTCCCGGGGAGCTGTTTTTT. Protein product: CASSLVGPGELFF. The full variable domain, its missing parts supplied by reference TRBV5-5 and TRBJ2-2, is DAGVTQSPTHLIKTRGQQVTLRCSPISGHKSVSWYQQVLGQGPQFIFQYYEKEERGRGNFPDRFSARQFPNYSSELNVNALLLGDSALYLCASSLVGPGELFFGEGSRLTVL.

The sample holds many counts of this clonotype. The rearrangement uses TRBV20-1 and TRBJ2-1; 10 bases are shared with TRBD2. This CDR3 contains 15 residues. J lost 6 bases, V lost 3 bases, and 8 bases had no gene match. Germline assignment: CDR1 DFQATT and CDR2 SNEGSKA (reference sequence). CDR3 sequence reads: CSAREAGGYSNEQFF. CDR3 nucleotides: TGCAGTGCTAGGGAAGCGGGAGGGTATTCCAATGAGCAGTTCTTC.

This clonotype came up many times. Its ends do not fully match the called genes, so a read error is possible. CDR3 nucleotides: TGTGCCAGCTCAGAGTTAACGGGTAACTCTGGCTACACCTTC. This encodes CASSELTGNSGYTF. This chain uses TRBV18 with TRBJ1-2; D is undetermined. CDR1 and CDR2 from the germline V gene are KGHSH and LQKENI. The CDR3 sequence is 14 residues long.

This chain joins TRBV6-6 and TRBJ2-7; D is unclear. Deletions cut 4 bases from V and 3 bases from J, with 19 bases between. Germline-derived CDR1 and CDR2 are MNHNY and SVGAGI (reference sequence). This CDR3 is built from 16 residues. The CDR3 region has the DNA TGTGCCAGCAGTTCCCTCCCGGCTACGGAGAACTACGAGCAGTACTTC. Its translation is CASSSLPATENYEQYF.

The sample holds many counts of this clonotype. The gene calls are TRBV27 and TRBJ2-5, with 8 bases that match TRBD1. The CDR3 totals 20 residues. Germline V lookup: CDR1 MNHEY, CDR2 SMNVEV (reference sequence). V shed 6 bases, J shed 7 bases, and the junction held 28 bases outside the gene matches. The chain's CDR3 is CASSPQGAQGYPEPRGTQYF. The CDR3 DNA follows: TGTGCCAGCAGCCCCCAGGGGGCGCAGGGCTATCCCGAACCGAGGGGGACCCAGTACTTC.

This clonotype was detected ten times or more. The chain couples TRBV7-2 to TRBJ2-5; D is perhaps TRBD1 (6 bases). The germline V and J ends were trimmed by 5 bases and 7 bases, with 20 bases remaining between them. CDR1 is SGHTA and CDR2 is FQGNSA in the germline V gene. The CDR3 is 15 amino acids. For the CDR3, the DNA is TGTGCCAGCAGCCCTCAAGGGGGTGGTCCGAGGACCCAGTACTTC. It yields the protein CASSPQGGGPRTQYF. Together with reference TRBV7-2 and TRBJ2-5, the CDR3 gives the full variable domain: GAGVSQSPSNKVTEKGKDVELRCDPISGHTALYWYRQSLGQGLEFLIYFQGNSAPDKSGLPSDRFSAERTGGSVSTLTIQRTQQEDSAVYLCASSPQGGGPRTQYFGPGTRLLVL.